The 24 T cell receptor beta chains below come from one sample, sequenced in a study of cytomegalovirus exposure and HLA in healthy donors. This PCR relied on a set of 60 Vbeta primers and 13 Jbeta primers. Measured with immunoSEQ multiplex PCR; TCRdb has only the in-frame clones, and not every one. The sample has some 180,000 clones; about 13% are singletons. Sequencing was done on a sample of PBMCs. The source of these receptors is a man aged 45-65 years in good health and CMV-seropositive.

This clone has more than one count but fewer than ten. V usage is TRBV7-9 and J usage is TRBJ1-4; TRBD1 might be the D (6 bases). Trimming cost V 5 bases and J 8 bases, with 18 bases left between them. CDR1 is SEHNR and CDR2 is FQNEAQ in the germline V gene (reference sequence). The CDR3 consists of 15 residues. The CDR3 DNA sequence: TGTGCCAGCAGCGTGACTGGGGGTGGACAGGAAAAACTGTTTTTT. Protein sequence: CASSVTGGGQEKLFF.

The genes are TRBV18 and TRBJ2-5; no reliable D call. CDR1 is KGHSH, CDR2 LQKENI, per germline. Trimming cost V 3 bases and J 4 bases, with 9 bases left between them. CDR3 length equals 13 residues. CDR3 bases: TGTGCCAGCTCACCGAACCGCGGAGAGACCCAGTACTTC. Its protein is CASSPNRGETQYF. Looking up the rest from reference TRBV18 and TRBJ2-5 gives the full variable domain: NAGVMQNPRHLVRRRGQEARLRCSPMKGHSHVYWYRQLPEEGLKFMVYLQKENIIDESGMPKERFSAEFPKEGPSILRIQQVVRGDSAAYFCASSPNRGETQYFGPGTRLLVL.

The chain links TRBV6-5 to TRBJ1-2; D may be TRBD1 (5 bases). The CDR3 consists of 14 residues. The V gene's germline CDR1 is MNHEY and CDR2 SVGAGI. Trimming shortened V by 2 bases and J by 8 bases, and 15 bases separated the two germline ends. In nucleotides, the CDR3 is TGTGCCAGCAGTTACGGGGCAGGGAGGGAAGGCTACACCTTC. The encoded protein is CASSYGAGREGYTF.

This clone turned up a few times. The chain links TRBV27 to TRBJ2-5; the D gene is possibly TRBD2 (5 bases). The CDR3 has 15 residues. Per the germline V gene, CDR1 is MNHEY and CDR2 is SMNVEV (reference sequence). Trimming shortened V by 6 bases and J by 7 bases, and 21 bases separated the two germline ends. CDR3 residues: CASSQSARSEGTQYF. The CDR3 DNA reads TGTGCCAGCAGCCAATCGGCGAGGTCAGAGGGGACCCAGTACTTC.

CDR3 DNA: TGTGCCAGCAGTATCATAGCATTGAACACTGAAGCTTTCTTT. It specifies CASSIIALNTEAFF. This chain joins TRBV28 and TRBJ1-1, with no clear D. Germline assignment: CDR1 MDHEN and CDR2 SYDVKM. The CDR3 is 14 residues long. V lost 5 bases and J lost 0, with 10 bases in between.

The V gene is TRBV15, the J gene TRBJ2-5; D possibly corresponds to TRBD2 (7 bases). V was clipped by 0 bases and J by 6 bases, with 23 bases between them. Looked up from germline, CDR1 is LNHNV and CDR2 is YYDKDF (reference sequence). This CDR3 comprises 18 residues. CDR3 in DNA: TGTGCCACCAGCAGAGATTTTGGAGGGGGGGCCGATTCGAAGACCCAGTACTTC. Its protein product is CATSRDFGGGADSKTQYF.

In nucleotides, the CDR3 is TGTGCCAGCAGTTACTTCGGGGGCACTGAAGCTTTCTTT. It yields the protein CASSYFGGTEAFF. The chain recombines TRBV6-5 with TRBJ1-1, with D possibly matching TRBD1 (5 bases). Trimming left V 1 base short and J 4 bases short, with 7 bases between. The CDR3 sequence is 13 residues long. Germline-derived CDR1 and CDR2 are MNHEY and SVGAGI.

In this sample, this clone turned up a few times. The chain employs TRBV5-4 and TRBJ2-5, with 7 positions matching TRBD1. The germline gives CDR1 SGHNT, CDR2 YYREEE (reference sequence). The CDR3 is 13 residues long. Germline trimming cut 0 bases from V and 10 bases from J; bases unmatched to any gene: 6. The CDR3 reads CASSLDEGAIQYF. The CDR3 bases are TGTGCCAGCAGCTTGGACGAGGGGGCAATCCAGTACTTC.

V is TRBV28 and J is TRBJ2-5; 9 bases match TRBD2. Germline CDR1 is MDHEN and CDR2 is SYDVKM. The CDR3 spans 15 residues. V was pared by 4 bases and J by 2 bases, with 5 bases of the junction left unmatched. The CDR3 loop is CASSSTSGVQETQYF. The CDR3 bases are TGTGCCAGCAGTTCGACTAGCGGAGTTCAAGAGACCCAGTACTTC. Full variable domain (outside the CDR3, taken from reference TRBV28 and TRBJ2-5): DVKVTQSSRYLVKRTGEKVFLECVQDMDHENMFWYRQDPGLGLRLIYFSYDVKMKEKGDIPEGYSVSREKKERFSLILESASTNQTSMYLCASSSTSGVQETQYFGPGTRLLVL.

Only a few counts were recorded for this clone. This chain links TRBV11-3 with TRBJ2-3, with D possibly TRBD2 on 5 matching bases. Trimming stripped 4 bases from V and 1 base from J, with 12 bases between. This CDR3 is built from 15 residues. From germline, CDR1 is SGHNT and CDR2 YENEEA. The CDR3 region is CASSSGGLGTDTQYF. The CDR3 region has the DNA TGTGCCAGCAGCTCGGGCGGGTTAGGCACAGATACGCAGTATTTT.

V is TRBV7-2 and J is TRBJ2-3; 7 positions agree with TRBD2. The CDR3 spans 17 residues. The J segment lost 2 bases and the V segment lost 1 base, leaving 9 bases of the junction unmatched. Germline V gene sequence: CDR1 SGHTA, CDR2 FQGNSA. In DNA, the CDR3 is TGTGCCAGCAGCTTAGGGCGGGGGAGGACCTTCACAGATACGCAGTATTTT. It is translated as CASSLGRGRTFTDTQYF.

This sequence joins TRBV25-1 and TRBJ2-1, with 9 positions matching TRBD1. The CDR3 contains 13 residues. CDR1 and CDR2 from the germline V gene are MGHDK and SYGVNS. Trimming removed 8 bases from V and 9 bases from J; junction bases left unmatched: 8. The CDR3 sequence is CASDRGGMSEQFF. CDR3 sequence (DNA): TGTGCCAGCGACAGGGGGGGGATGAGTGAGCAGTTCTTC.

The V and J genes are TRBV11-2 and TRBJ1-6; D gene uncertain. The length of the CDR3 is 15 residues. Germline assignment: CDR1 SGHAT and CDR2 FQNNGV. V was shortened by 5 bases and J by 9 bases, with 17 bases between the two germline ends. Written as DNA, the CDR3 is TGTGCCAGCAGCCCCTTAGGGAGGGCCACTTCACCCCTCCACTTT. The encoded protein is CASSPLGRATSPLHF.

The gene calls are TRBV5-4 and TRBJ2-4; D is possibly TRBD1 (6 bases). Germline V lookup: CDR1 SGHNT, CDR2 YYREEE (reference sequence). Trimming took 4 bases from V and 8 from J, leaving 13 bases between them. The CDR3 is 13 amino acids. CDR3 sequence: CASSLTGKDIQYF. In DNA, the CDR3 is TGTGCCAGCAGCCTTACAGGGAAGGACATTCAGTACTTC.

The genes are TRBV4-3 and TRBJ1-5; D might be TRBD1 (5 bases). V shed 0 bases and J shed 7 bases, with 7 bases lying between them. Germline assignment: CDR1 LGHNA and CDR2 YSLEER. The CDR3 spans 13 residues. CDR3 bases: TGCGCCAGCAGCCAAGAAAGGGGACAGCCCCAGCATTTT. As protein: CASSQERGQPQHF.

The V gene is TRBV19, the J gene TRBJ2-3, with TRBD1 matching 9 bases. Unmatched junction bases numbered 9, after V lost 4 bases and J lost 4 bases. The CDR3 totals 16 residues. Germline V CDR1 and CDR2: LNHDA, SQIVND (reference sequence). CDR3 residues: CASSTIDRGRADTQYF. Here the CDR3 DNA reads TGTGCCAGTAGTACTATCGACAGGGGGAGGGCAGATACGCAGTATTTT. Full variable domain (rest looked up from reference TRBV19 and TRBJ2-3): DGGITQSPKYLFRKEGQNVTLSCEQNLNHDAMYWYRQDPGQGLRLIYYSQIVNDFQKGDIAEGYSVSREKKESFPLTVTSAQKNPTAFYLCASSTIDRGRADTQYFGPGTRLTVL.

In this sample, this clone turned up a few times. This chain's CDR3 is CASSQDMPGARDYGYTF. The CDR3 DNA sequence: TGCGCCAGCAGCCAAGATATGCCAGGGGCGAGGGACTATGGCTACACCTTC. The genes are TRBV4-1 and TRBJ1-2, with D perhaps TRBD1 (6 bases). Per the germline V gene, CDR1 is MGHRA and CDR2 is YSYEKL. V lost 0 bases and J 3 bases, leaving 17 bases between the germline ends. CDR3 length: 17 amino acids.

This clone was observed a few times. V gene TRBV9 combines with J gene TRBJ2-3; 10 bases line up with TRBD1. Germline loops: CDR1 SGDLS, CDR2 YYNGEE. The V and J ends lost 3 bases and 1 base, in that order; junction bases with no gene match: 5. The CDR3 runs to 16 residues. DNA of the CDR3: TGTGCCAGCAGCGGGACAGGGGGAGGGGGCACAGATACGCAGTATTTT. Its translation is CASSGTGGGGTDTQYF.

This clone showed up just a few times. The CDR3 nucleotides read TGTGCCAGCAGCAAAGCTAAGGAGTCCGGGACTAGTCCCACAGATACGCAGTATTTT. The encoded protein is CASSKAKESGTSPTDTQYF. J is TRBJ2-3 and V is TRBV21-1; TRBD2 reflects the table's D call only, with no check against the DNA. TRBV21-1 is labeled a pseudogene. The CDR3 is made up of 19 amino acids.

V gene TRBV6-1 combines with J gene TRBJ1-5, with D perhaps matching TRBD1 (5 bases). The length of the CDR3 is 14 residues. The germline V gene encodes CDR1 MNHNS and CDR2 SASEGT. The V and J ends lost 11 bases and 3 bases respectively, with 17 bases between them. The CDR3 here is CAGLEGRHNQPQHF. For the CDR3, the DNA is TGTGCCGGTCTCGAGGGGAGGCACAATCAGCCCCAGCATTTT.

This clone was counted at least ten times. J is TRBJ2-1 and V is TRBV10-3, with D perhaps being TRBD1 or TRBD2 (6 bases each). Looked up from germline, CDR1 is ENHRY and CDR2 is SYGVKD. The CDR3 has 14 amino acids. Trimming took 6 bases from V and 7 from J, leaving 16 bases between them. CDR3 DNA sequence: TGTGCCATCAGCGAGGGGGGCTCTATAAATGAGCAGTTCTTC. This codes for CAISEGGSINEQFF.

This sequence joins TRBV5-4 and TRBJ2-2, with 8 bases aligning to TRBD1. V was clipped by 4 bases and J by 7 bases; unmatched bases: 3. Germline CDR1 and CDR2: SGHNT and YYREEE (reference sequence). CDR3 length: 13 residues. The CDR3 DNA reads TGTGCCAGCAGCAAGACAGGGGACGGGGAGCTGTTTTTT. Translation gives CASSKTGDGELFF.

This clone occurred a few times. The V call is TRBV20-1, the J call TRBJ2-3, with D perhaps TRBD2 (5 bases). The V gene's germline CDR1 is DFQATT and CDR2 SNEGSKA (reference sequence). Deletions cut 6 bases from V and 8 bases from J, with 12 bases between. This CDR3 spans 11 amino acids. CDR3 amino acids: CSALTRITQYF. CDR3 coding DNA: TGCAGTGCGCTTACTAGGATTACGCAGTATTTT.

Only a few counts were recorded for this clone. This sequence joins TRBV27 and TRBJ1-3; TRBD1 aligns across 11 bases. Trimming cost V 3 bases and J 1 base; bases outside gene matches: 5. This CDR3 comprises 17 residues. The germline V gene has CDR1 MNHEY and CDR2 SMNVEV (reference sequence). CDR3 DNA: TGTGCCAGCAGTTTGAGGGGACAGGGGGGATCTGGAAACACCATATATTTT. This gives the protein CASSLRGQGGSGNTIYF.